Following are 14 T cell receptor beta chains from one sample sequenced in a study of T cell repertoires in cytomegalovirus infection. One entry per CDR3 protein, called by TCRdb with MiXCR from the reads. The sample yields some 99,000 distinct CDR3 sequences, around 28% seen once. Which antigens these TCRs recognize remains unknown. Source: CD8+ T cells from cultured PBMCs, taken from culture after CMV antigen stimulation. Every receptor here comes from a human donor in good health (CMV status not recorded). Some clones in this sample may be carry-over from other donors' samples.

This clonotype was detected ten times or more. The V gene is TRBV7-3, the J gene TRBJ1-1; D is unresolved. Trimming pared 3 bases from V and 1 base from J, leaving 9 bases between. CDR3 length: 14 residues. The germline V gene has CDR1 SGHTA and CDR2 FQGTGA. CDR3 bases: TGTGCCAGCAGCTTGTACGGAGGGAACACTGAAGCTTTCTTT. Protein product: CASSLYGGNTEAFF.

The rearrangement joins TRBV27 to TRBJ2-1; D possibly matches TRBD1 or TRBD2 (5 bases each). Germline V lookup: CDR1 MNHEY, CDR2 SMNVEV (reference sequence). The CDR3 length is 16 residues. V lost 6 bases to trimming and J lost 0 bases, with 15 bases between them. CDR3 sequence (DNA): TGTGCCAGCAGAATTATGGGGGTAAGCTCCTACAATGAGCAGTTCTTC. Translation: CASRIMGVSSYNEQFF.

On this clonotype itself: Lacking the conserved final phenylalanine or tryptophan, this CDR3 likely reflects a read error. The J gene is TRBJ2-7, the V gene TRBV29-1, with D perhaps matching TRBD2 (5 bases). CDR1 is SQVTM and CDR2 is ANQGSEA in the germline V gene. The ends were cut back, 0 bases at V and 7 bases at J, with 10 bases in the middle. This CDR3 comprises 12 residues. In DNA form, the CDR3 reads TGCAGCGTTGAAGATAACAAGCGGGAGCAGTACTCC. Amino acids: CSVEDNKREQYS.

This clonotype was detected a few times. The chain is built from TRBV19 and TRBJ2-3; no clear D gene. The V gene's germline CDR1 is LNHDA and CDR2 SQIVND (reference sequence). The length of the CDR3 is 14 residues. Trimming removed 3 bases at V and 2 bases at J, with 9 bases between. CDR3 protein: CASSIMGSTDTQYF. In DNA, the CDR3 is TGTGCCAGTAGTATCATGGGTTCCACAGATACGCAGTATTTT. The variable domain in full, completed from reference TRBV19 and TRBJ2-3, reads DGGITQSPKYLFRKEGQNVTLSCEQNLNHDAMYWYRQDPGQGLRLIYYSQIVNDFQKGDIAEGYSVSREKKESFPLTVTSAQKNPTAFYLCASSIMGSTDTQYFGPGTRLTVL.

This clonotype was found a few times. The chain carries TRBV7-6 and TRBJ2-7, with 8 nucleotides matching TRBD1. The V and J ends lost 0 bases and 3 bases, in that order; junction bases with no gene match: 4. Germline V gene lookup returns CDR1 SGHVS and CDR2 FNYEAQ. CDR3 length: 15 amino acids. CDR3 DNA sequence: TGTGCCAGCAGCTTAGCTTCAGGGGGCTTCTACGAGCAGTACTTC. It codes for CASSLASGGFYEQYF. Variable domain in full (rest from reference TRBV7-6 and TRBJ2-7): GAGVSQSPRYKVTKRGQDVALRCDPISGHVSLYWYRQALGQGPEFLTYFNYEAQQDKSGLPNDRFSAERPEGSISTLTIQRTEQRDSAMYRCASSLASGGFYEQYFGPGTRLTVT.

The genes are TRBV19 and TRBJ2-1; 10 nucleotides agree with TRBD2. The CDR3 totals 15 residues. Germline V CDR1 and CDR2: LNHDA, SQIVND (reference sequence). J gave up 6 bases and V 5 bases, and 7 bases lay outside the gene matches. The CDR3 is CASSPGLAVGNEQFF. CDR3 nucleotide sequence: TGTGCCAGTAGTCCAGGACTAGCGGTTGGCAATGAGCAGTTCTTC.

This clonotype was seen only a few times. V usage is TRBV20-1 and J usage is TRBJ1-1, with D hard to call. The CDR3 length is 14 residues. In germline, CDR1 is DFQATT, CDR2 SNEGSKA (reference sequence). Trimming removed 5 bases from V and 0 bases from J, with 13 bases in between. In nucleotides, the CDR3 is TGCAGTGCTCCGCCGACGGGCCTGAACACTGAAGCTTTCTTT. Its protein product is CSAPPTGLNTEAFF.

The table lists this clonotype with a few counts. The chain has TRBV2 and TRBJ2-1; 9 nucleotides match TRBD1. Germline V CDR1 and CDR2: SNHLY, FYNNEI. Trimming at V came to 8 bases and at J to 9 bases, leaving 8 bases not matched to a gene. The CDR3 length is 13 residues. The CDR3 DNA follows: TGTGCCAGCTCGGGGACAGGGAAGGTTGAGCAGTTCTTC. This gives the protein CASSGTGKVEQFF. Full variable domain (rest looked up from reference TRBV2 and TRBJ2-1): EPEVTQTPSHQVTQMGQEVILRCVPISNHLYFYWYRQILGQKVEFLVSFYNNEISEKSEIFDDQFSVERPDGSNFTLKIRSTKLEDSAMYFCASSGTGKVEQFFGPGTRLTVL.

V usage is TRBV28 and J usage is TRBJ1-2; D unclear. The CDR3 totals 11 residues. V was shortened by 3 bases and J by 8 bases, with 7 bases between the two germline ends. Germline CDR1 and CDR2: MDHEN and SYDVKM. The CDR3 DNA is TGTGCCAGCAGTTTTTCGGGGGGCTACACCTTC. It encodes CASSFSGGYTF.

This rearrangement joins TRBV6-1 to TRBJ2-7; 10 bases match TRBD1. The germline gives CDR1 MNHNS, CDR2 SASEGT. The CDR3 has 15 amino acids. V lost 6 bases to trimming and J lost 2 bases; unmatched junction nucleotides: 7. For the CDR3, the DNA is TGTGCCAGCAGGCAAGACAGGGGGCGTGCCTACGAGCAGTACTTC. Residues: CASRQDRGRAYEQYF.

J is TRBJ1-5 and V is TRBV12-3 or TRBV12-4, with TRBD1 as a possible D gene (6 bases). V was pared by 5 bases and J by 9 bases, with 20 bases between. The length of the CDR3 is 15 residues. Written as DNA, the CDR3 is TGTGCCAGCAGTCCTAGGGGGGGTGGAGGTGGGCCCCAGCATTTT. This encodes CASSPRGGGGGPQHF.

The CDR3 loop reads CASSVLAGNYEQYF. The CDR3 bases are TGTGCCAGCAGTGTACTAGCGGGAAACTACGAGCAGTACTTC. The chain couples TRBV6-1 to TRBJ2-7; 10 nucleotides match TRBD2. Germline V gene data show CDR1 as MNHNS and CDR2 as SASEGT. The CDR3 covers 14 residues. The trim removed 4 bases at V and 3 bases at J, leaving 3 bases unmatched.

This clonotype was seen a single time. The gene calls are TRBV7-9 and TRBJ2-2, with 10 bases fitting TRBD2. Germline V gene lookup returns CDR1 SEHNR and CDR2 FQNEAQ (reference sequence). CDR3 length: 19 residues. J lost 2 bases, V lost 3 bases, and 12 bases had no gene match. The CDR3 bases are TGTGCCAGCAGCTTTCTGGCTAGCGGGGGCCCAACCAACACCGGGGAGCTGTTTTTT. This sequence encodes CASSFLASGGPTNTGELFF.

The chain carries TRBV2 and TRBJ2-3, with 12 bases matching TRBD2. The J segment lost 1 base and the V segment lost 5 bases, leaving 10 bases of the junction unmatched. This CDR3 has 18 residues. The germline CDR1 and CDR2 sequences are SNHLY and FYNNEI. In nucleotides, the CDR3 is TGTGCCAGCAGTCCCGGCACTAGCGGGGGGCCCCGCACAGATACGCAGTATTTT. Protein sequence: CASSPGTSGGPRTDTQYF.